These 29 T cell receptor beta chains came from one sample sequenced in a study of T-cell reconstitution after alpha-beta-depleted transplantation in children listed by TCRdb under 2016. Receptor libraries were prepared by PCR. The run used an Illumina HiSeq 2500. To normalize quantification of the TCRbeta repertoire, the TCR libraries were built with molecular barcoding that relied on unique molecular identifiers. Clones were called with MiXCR by TCRdb after fastp trimmed the public reads at Q25, and only in-frame beta chains were retained. A single entry per CDR3 protein holds the most common genes and DNA from its merged rows. This sample lists roughly 420,000 distinct CDR3 sequences; roughly 16% were detected once. The biggest ten clones account for around 28% of the sample. The treatment or condition label of this sample denotes: allogeneic hematopoietic cell transplantation with graft depleted of TCRalphabeta T cells and CD19 B cells.

Sequenced material: PBMCs, mostly from graft donor cells, taken 360 days after TCRalphabeta/CD19-depleted stem cell transplant. The receptors come from a boy under three years old who had a stem cell transplant for Wiskott-Aldrich syndrome, so the T cells may come from the graft donor.

The chain is built from TRBV28 and TRBJ1-2; possibly TRBD1 for D (6 bases). Germline V lookup: CDR1 MDHEN, CDR2 SYDVKM. This CDR3 comprises 14 residues. Trimming took off 1 base at V and 8 bases at J, with 14 bases between the two ends. CDR3 bases: TGTGCCAGCAGTTTATTCTTTACAGGGCCCGGCTACACCTTC. Residues: CASSLFFTGPGYTF.

There are a few counts of this clonotype. One end of the junction fails to match germline, which may point to a read error. V is TRBV4-2 and J is TRBJ2-5; possibly TRBD2 for D (5 bases). The CDR3 is 17 residues long. Germline V CDR1 and CDR2: LGHNA, YNFKEQ. For the CDR3, the DNA is TGTGCCAGCAGCCAAGATTTAGGAACGGGGATACAAGGGACCCAGTACTTC. Translated: CASSQDLGTGIQGTQYF.

This clonotype was recorded many times. V gene TRBV5-1 combines with J gene TRBJ2-7, with D perhaps matching TRBD1 (6 bases). The length of the CDR3 is 14 residues. Trimming cost V 4 bases and J 0 bases, with 11 bases left between them. Germline assignment: CDR1 SGHRS and CDR2 YFSETQ. CDR3 DNA sequence: TGCGCCAGCAGCCGCACAGGGTACTCCTACGAGCAGTACTTC. Protein product: CASSRTGYSYEQYF.

The chain combines TRBV6-2 or TRBV6-3 with TRBJ1-1; D remains unclear. V lost 8 bases, J lost 2 bases, and 9 bases lay in between. The germline V gene encodes CDR1 MNHEY and CDR2 SVGEGT. This CDR3 comprises 12 residues. In DNA form, the CDR3 reads TGTGCCAGCTGCCGGAAAAACACTGAAGCTTTCTTT. Translation gives CASCRKNTEAFF.

The rearrangement uses TRBV5-1 and TRBJ2-5; 10 bases are a match to TRBD2. There are 15 residues in the CDR3. The germline gives CDR1 SGHRS, CDR2 YFSETQ. V shed 4 bases, J shed 5 bases, and the junction held 8 bases outside the gene matches. In nucleotides, the CDR3 is TGCGCCAGCAGCACCGGGAGCGGGGGGGCGGAGACCCAGTACTTC. It yields the protein CASSTGSGGAETQYF.

This clonotype was counted only a few times. This chain connects TRBV7-8 to TRBJ2-7; 12 bases fit TRBD2. V trimming: 1 base; J trimming: 5 bases; junction bases outside the gene matches: 3. Germline V gene data show CDR1 as SGHVS and CDR2 as FQNEAQ. The CDR3 totals 15 residues. DNA for the CDR3: TGTGCCAGCAGCTTAGGGACTAGCGGGACCGACGAGCAGTACTTC. Translated, it gives CASSLGTSGTDEQYF.

This clonotype turned up a few times. V gene TRBV19 combines with J gene TRBJ2-3, with TRBD2 matching over 9 bases. V lost 1 base and J lost 3; bases outside the gene matches: 5. CDR3 length: 16 residues. CDR1 and CDR2 (germline): LNHDA, SQIVND (reference sequence). In nucleotides, the CDR3 is TGTGCCAGTAGTATAGGTAGCGGGAGTGGGACAGATACGCAGTATTTT. Amino acids: CASSIGSGSGTDTQYF.

This clonotype was counted between two and nine times. The rearrangement uses TRBV11-2 and TRBJ2-1; TRBD2 agrees at 7 bases. The CDR3 runs to 14 residues. Germline CDR1 SGHAT, CDR2 FQNNGV. The V segment lost 4 bases and the J segment 4 bases; nucleotides outside the gene matches: 4. DNA for the CDR3: TGTGCCAGCAGCTACCGGGACTATTACAATGAGCAGTTCTTC. Translating it yields CASSYRDYYNEQFF.

This clonotype came up a few times. V and J are TRBV5-1 and TRBJ2-7; TRBD1 matches 9 bases. The CDR3 contains 15 residues. V lost 0 bases and J lost 2; bases outside the gene matches: 3. CDR1 is SGHRS and CDR2 is YFSETQ in the germline V gene. CDR3 amino acids: CASSLGTGVTYEQYF. Written as DNA, the CDR3 is TGCGCCAGCAGCTTGGGGACAGGGGTCACCTACGAGCAGTACTTC.

The chain joins TRBV5-6 to TRBJ1-4; D not resolved. The CDR3 has 13 residues. CDR1 is SGHDT and CDR2 is YYEEEE in the germline V gene. V lost 0 bases and J 8 bases, leaving 8 bases between the germline ends. DNA of the CDR3: TGTGCCAGCAGCTTGGTGTCGGTCGAAAAACTGTTTTTT. The encoded protein is CASSLVSVEKLFF. Full variable domain (remainder filled in from reference TRBV5-6 and TRBJ1-4): DAGVTQSPTHLIKTRGQQVTLRCSPKSGHDTVSWYQQALGQGPQFIFQYYEEEERQRGNFPDRFSGHQFPNYSSELNVNALLLGDSALYLCASSLVSVEKLFFGSGTQLSVL.

This clonotype was seen only a few times. This chain connects TRBV6-2 or TRBV6-3 to TRBJ2-7, with 8 bases identical to TRBD1. The ends lost 7 bases at V and 6 bases at J; junction bases unmatched: 5. This CDR3 spans 12 amino acids. Germline lookup yields CDR1 MNHEY and CDR2 SVGEGT. The DNA for the CDR3 is TGTGCCAGCACGGACAGGGAAGGCGAGCAGTACTTC. Residues: CASTDREGEQYF.

The chain couples TRBV12-3 or TRBV12-4 to TRBJ2-3; tentative D call: TRBD1 (6 bases). V was cut by 3 bases and J by 7 bases, with 14 bases left in between. The CDR3 contains 14 residues. The CDR3: CASSFASGTNTQYF. The CDR3 nucleotides read TGTGCCAGCAGTTTTGCCTCCGGGACAAATACGCAGTATTTT.

The chain carries TRBV12-3 or TRBV12-4 and TRBJ2-1; D perhaps matches TRBD2 (5 bases). Trimming took off 5 bases at V and 3 bases at J, with 11 bases between the two ends. This CDR3 contains 14 residues. CDR3 sequence: CASSLGLGYNEQFF. The CDR3 DNA reads as TGTGCCAGCAGTCTTGGACTGGGCTACAATGAGCAGTTCTTC.

The rearrangement joins TRBV7-9 to TRBJ2-3; no clear D gene. This CDR3 region has 13 residues. CDR1 is SEHNR and CDR2 is FQNEAQ in the germline V gene (reference sequence). Trimming removed 6 bases at V and 4 bases at J, with 11 bases between. The CDR3: CASRVGRADTQYF. For the CDR3, the DNA is TGTGCCAGCAGGGTGGGAAGGGCAGATACGCAGTATTTT. Full variable domain (rest looked up from reference TRBV7-9 and TRBJ2-3): DTGVSQNPRHKITKRGQNVTFRCDPISEHNRLYWYRQTLGQGPEFLTYFQNEAQLEKSRLLSDRFSAERPKGSFSTLEIQRTEQGDSAMYLCASRVGRADTQYFGPGTRLTVL.

There are a few counts of this clonotype. The J gene is TRBJ2-7, the V gene TRBV6-2 or TRBV6-3; unclear D gene. CDR1 MNHEY and CDR2 SVGEGT come from the germline V gene. The CDR3 contains 12 residues. Trimming left V 2 bases short and J 3 bases short, with 5 bases between. The CDR3 DNA is TGTGCCAGCAGTTACCGGATCTACGAGCAGTACTTC. Residues: CASSYRIYEQYF.

This clonotype was seen a few times. The chain uses TRBV5-1 and TRBJ2-4, with unresolved D. Germline V gene sequence: CDR1 SGHRS, CDR2 YFSETQ. The CDR3 is made up of 14 amino acids. Between the trimmed V and J ends, which lost 3 bases and 0 bases, there was a span of 7 bases. The DNA of the CDR3 is TGCGCCAGCAGCTCGAAACTAGCCAAAAACATTCAGTACTTC. Its protein product is CASSSKLAKNIQYF.

This clonotype was counted ten times or more. The genes are TRBV5-5 and TRBJ2-7, with TRBD1 matching over 11 bases. V lost 4 bases, J lost 1 base, and 7 bases stayed unmatched. The length of the CDR3 is 16 residues. Germline V CDR1 and CDR2: SGHKS, YYEKEE (reference sequence). For the CDR3, the DNA is TGTGCCAGCAGCCCACCCGGACAGGGGGCTTCCTACGAGCAGTACTTC. This encodes CASSPPGQGASYEQYF.

This clonotype came up a few times. This chain uses TRBV10-3 with TRBJ2-5; a possible D gene is TRBD2 (5 bases). Germline values: CDR1 ENHRY, CDR2 SYGVKD. V gave up 2 bases and J gave up 2 bases, with 9 bases separating them. The CDR3 runs 14 residues. CDR3 in amino acids: CAISESGPQETQYF. CDR3 sequence (DNA): TGTGCCATCAGTGAGAGCGGACCACAAGAGACCCAGTACTTC.

This clonotype was detected a few times. The chain has TRBV7-2 and TRBJ1-5; a weak D match, TRBD1 (6 bases). V was shortened by 1 base and J by 1 base, with 11 bases between the two germline ends. This CDR3 contains 16 residues. Germline loops: CDR1 SGHTA, CDR2 FQGNSA. DNA for the CDR3: TGTGCCAGCAGCTTAGAGGTAGGGGGGAGCAATCAGCCCCAGCATTTT. Its protein is CASSLEVGGSNQPQHF.

There are a few counts of this clonotype. The V call is TRBV6-5, the J call TRBJ2-3; possible D gene TRBD2, 5 bases. Trimming took off 2 bases at V and 4 bases at J, with 7 bases between the two ends. From germline, CDR1 is MNHEY and CDR2 SVGAGI. This CDR3 comprises 13 residues. Written as DNA, the CDR3 is TGTGCCAGCAGTTACCACGGGGCAGATACGCAGTATTTT. Encoded protein: CASSYHGADTQYF.

The chain couples TRBV11-2 to TRBJ2-5; perhaps TRBD1 as D (6 bases). The CDR3 totals 14 residues. The V gene's germline CDR1 is SGHAT and CDR2 FQNNGV. The germline V and J ends were trimmed by 5 bases and 5 bases, with 15 bases remaining between them. In DNA, the CDR3 is TGTGCCAGCAGCGCAAACAGGGTTGCTGAGACCCAGTACTTC. This codes for CASSANRVAETQYF.

This clonotype came up many times. This chain links TRBV10-3 with TRBJ2-7; TRBD1 might be the D (7 bases). This CDR3 has 13 amino acids. The germline CDR1 and CDR2 sequences are ENHRY and SYGVKD. V lost 8 bases and J 3 bases, leaving 14 bases between the germline ends. The CDR3 spells CAIGGTALYEQYF. The CDR3 DNA reads TGTGCCATCGGGGGGACAGCCCTCTACGAGCAGTACTTC.

This clonotype was observed a few times. The rearrangement links TRBV5-1 to TRBJ2-7; TRBD2 agrees at 11 bases. Germline CDR1 reads SGHRS; CDR2 reads YFSETQ. The CDR3 length is 17 residues. J gave up 5 bases and V 2 bases, and 12 bases lay outside the gene matches. CDR3 bases: TGCGCCAGCAGCTTCTCCACGGGGCTAGCGGGAGGACACGAGCAGTACTTC. It translates to CASSFSTGLAGGHEQYF.

This clonotype has only a few counts. The gene calls are TRBV6-1 and TRBJ2-7, with a possible D match to TRBD1 (6 bases). In germline, CDR1 is MNHNS, CDR2 SASEGT. V was shortened by 2 bases and J by 3 bases, with 11 bases between the two germline ends. This CDR3 has 14 amino acids. The CDR3 spells CASSEKGVLYEQYF. The CDR3 DNA is TGTGCCAGCAGTGAAAAGGGGGTACTCTACGAGCAGTACTTC.

V and J are TRBV7-9 and TRBJ2-5; 8 bases are shared with TRBD2. The germline V gene has CDR1 SEHNR and CDR2 FQNEAQ (reference sequence). V was clipped by 3 bases and J by 2 bases; unmatched bases: 5. This CDR3 contains 15 residues. This CDR3 is CASSLALAVQETQYF. The CDR3 coding sequence is TGTGCCAGCAGCTTGGCACTAGCGGTTCAAGAGACCCAGTACTTC. Using reference TRBV7-9 and TRBJ2-5 for the parts outside the CDR3, the full variable domain is DTGVSQNPRHKITKRGQNVTFRCDPISEHNRLYWYRQTLGQGPEFLTYFQNEAQLEKSRLLSDRFSAERPKGSFSTLEIQRTEQGDSAMYLCASSLALAVQETQYFGPGTRLLVL.

The V call is TRBV3-1, the J call TRBJ2-1; the D is unclear. V was trimmed by 4 bases and J by 12 bases, leaving 19 bases between them. Germline CDR1 is LGHDT and CDR2 is YNNKEL (reference sequence). The CDR3 contains 14 residues. CDR3 DNA sequence: TGTGCCAGCAGCCTCTCGTGGCTAGAACAATCGCAGTTCTTC. It yields the protein CASSLSWLEQSQFF.

There are a few counts of this clonotype. At one boundary the junction diverges from the germline segment, which might be a read error. V gene TRBV4-1 combines with J gene TRBJ2-2, with a possible D match to TRBD2 (6 bases). Germline V gene lookup returns CDR1 MGHRA and CDR2 YSYEKL. CDR3 length: 18 amino acids. CDR3 nucleotides: TGCGCCAGCAGCCAAGAGAGGTGGAGGGGAAGGAACGCCGGGGAGCTGTTTTTT. This gives the protein CASSQERWRGRNAGELFF.

This chain uses TRBV7-9 with TRBJ1-2; D is undetermined. This CDR3 spans 14 amino acids. With 2 bases removed from V and 6 bases from J, the gap between germline ends came to 13 bases. CDR1 and CDR2 from the germline V gene are SEHNR and FQNEAQ (reference sequence). The CDR3 region is CASSLSTGVDGYTF. The DNA for the CDR3 is TGTGCCAGCAGCTTATCGACGGGTGTTGATGGCTACACCTTC.

This clonotype was seen a few times. This sequence joins TRBV12-3 or TRBV12-4 and TRBJ2-7; D might be TRBD2 (5 bases). Trimming cost V 3 bases and J 4 bases, with 22 bases left between them. This CDR3 is 17 amino acids long. CDR3 DNA: TGTGCCAGCAGTTTGGCCGGGAAGGGATTCGGGTCGTACGAGCAGTACTTC. This translates into CASSLAGKGFGSYEQYF.